This entry features one TCR beta chain sequence. Its antigen remains unknown. This record comes from a study of cytomegalovirus exposure and HLA in healthy donors. For the study at large: Within an early data release were about 85 million unique TCRs drawn from HLA-typed donors.

Whole-study findings and limits: An Asian-associated ancestry cluster reportedly showed fewer N-insertions than the approximately 650-donor mean in a later analysis.

The PCR used 60 Vbeta and 13 Jbeta primers. The protocol was immunoSEQ multiplex PCR, while the TCRdb copy is restricted to in-frame clones and leaves out a portion. This sample lists 75,000 to 85,000 clones; its ten largest clones have approximately 0.63%. V was pared by 0 bases and J by 0 bases, with 6 bases of the junction left unmatched. CDR1 is SGHDN, CDR2 FVKESK, per germline. This CDR3 spans 18 amino acids. The sequencing input was PBMCs. The source is a man aged 45 to 65 in good health and CMV-seronegative. The V call is TRBV14, the J call TRBJ2-7, with 12 bases fitting TRBD1. The CDR3 loop reads CASSQEPEGQGASYEQYF. CDR3 DNA: TGTGCCAGCAGCCAAGAGCCGGAGGGACAGGGGGCCTCCTACGAGCAGTACTTC.